Ten or more counts support the clone carrying this T cell receptor (beta chain). During its preparation, the TCRbeta library received unique molecular identifiers. TCRdb itself ran the PCR reads through MiXCR, one entry per CDR3 protein. Found here are roughly 170,000 distinct CDR3 sequences, about 6.3% of them singletons; the top ten hold 3%. This entry belongs to a study of T-cell reconstitution after alpha-beta-depleted transplantation in children. The CDR3 length is 19 residues. With V trimmed by 2 bases and J by 4 bases, 15 bases remained unmatched. The rearrangement joins TRBV12-3 or TRBV12-4 to TRBJ2-1; 9 nucleotides agree with TRBD1. The receptor was derived from a human donor who donated a stem cell graft to a child with Wiskott-Aldrich syndrome. The sequencing here drew on PBMCs from the stem cell graft donor, taken from the stem cell graft. CDR3 region: CASSLQDRGFSTKYNEQFF. The CDR3 DNA sequence: TGTGCCAGCAGTTTACAGGACAGGGGTTTTTCAACCAAATACAATGAGCAGTTCTTC.